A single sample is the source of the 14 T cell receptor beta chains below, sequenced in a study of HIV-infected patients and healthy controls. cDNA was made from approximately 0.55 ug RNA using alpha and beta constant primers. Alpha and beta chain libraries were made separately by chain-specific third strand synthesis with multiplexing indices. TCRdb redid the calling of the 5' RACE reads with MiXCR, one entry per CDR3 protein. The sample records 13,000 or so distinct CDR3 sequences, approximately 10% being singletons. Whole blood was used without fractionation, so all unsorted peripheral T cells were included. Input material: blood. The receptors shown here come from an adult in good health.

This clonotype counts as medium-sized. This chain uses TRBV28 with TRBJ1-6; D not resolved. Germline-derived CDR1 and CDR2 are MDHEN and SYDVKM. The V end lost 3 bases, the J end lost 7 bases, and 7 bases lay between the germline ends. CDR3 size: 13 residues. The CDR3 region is CASSFKRNSPLHF. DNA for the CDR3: TGTGCCAGCAGTTTTAAACGGAATTCACCCCTCCACTTT.

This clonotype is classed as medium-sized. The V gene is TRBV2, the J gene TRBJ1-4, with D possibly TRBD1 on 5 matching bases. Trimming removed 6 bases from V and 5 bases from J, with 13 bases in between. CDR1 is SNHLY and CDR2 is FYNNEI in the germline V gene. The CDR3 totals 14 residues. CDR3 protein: CASRIQVHNEKLFF. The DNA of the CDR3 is TGTGCCAGCAGGATACAGGTCCACAATGAAAAACTGTTTTTT.

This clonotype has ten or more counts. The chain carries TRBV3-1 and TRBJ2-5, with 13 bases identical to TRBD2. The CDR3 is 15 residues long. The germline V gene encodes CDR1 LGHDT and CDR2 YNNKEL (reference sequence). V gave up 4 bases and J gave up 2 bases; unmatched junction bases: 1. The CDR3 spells CASSRGLAGQETQYF. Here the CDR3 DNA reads TGTGCCAGCAGCCGGGGACTAGCGGGGCAAGAGACCCAGTACTTC.

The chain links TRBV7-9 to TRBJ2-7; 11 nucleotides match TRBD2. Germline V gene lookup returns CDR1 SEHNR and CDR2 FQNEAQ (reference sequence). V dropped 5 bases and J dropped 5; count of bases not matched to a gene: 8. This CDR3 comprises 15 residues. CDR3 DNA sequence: TGTGCCAGCAGCCCCATAGCGGGAGGGCCCCACGAGCAGTACTTC. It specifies CASSPIAGGPHEQYF.

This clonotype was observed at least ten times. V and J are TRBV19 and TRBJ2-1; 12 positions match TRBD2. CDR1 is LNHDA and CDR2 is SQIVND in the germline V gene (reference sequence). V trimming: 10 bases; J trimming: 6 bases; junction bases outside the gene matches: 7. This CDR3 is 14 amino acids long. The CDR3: CATQTSGSFNEQFF. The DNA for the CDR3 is TGTGCCACGCAGACTAGCGGGAGTTTCAATGAGCAGTTCTTC. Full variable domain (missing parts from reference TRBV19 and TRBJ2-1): DGGITQSPKYLFRKEGQNVTLSCEQNLNHDAMYWYRQDPGQGLRLIYYSQIVNDFQKGDIAEGYSVSREKKESFPLTVTSAQKNPTAFYLCATQTSGSFNEQFFGPGTRLTVL.

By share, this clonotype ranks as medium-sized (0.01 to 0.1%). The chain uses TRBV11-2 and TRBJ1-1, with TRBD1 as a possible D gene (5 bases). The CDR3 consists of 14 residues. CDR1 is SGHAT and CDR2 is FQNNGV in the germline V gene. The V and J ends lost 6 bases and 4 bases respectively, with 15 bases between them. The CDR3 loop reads CASSSIRRATEAFF. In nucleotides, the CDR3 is TGTGCCAGCAGTTCAATCCGCAGGGCCACTGAAGCTTTCTTT.

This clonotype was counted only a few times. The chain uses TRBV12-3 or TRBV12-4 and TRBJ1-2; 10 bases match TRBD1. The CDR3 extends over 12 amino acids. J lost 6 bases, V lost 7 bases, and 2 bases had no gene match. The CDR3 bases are TGTGCCAGCACCGGGACAGGGGATGGCTACACCTTC. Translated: CASTGTGDGYTF.

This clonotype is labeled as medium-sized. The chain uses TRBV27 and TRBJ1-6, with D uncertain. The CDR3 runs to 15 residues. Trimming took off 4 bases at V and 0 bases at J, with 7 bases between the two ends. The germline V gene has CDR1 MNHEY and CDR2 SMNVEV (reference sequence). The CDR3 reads CASSSWSSYNSPLHF. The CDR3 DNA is TGTGCCAGCAGTTCCTGGAGCTCCTATAATTCACCCCTCCACTTT.

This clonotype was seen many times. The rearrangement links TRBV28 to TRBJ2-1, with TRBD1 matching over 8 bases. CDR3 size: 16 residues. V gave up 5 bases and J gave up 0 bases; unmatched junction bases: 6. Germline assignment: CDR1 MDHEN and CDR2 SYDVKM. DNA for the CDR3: TGTGCCAGCAGTCCCACCGGGACAGGCTCCTACAATGAGCAGTTCTTC. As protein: CASSPTGTGSYNEQFF.

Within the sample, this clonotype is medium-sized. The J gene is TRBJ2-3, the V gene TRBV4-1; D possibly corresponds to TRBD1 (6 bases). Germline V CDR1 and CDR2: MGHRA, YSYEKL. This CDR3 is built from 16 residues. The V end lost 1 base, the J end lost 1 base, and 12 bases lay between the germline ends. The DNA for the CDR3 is TGCGCCAGCAGCCAAGTAACAGGGCCCGGCACAGATACGCAGTATTTT. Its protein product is CASSQVTGPGTDTQYF.

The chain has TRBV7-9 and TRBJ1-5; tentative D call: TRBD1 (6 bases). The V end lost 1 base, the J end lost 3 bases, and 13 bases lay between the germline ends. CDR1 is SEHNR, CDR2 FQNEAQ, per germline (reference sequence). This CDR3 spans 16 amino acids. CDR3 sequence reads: CASSLDGTLDNQPQHF. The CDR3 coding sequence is TGTGCCAGCAGCTTAGACGGGACACTTGACAATCAGCCCCAGCATTTT.

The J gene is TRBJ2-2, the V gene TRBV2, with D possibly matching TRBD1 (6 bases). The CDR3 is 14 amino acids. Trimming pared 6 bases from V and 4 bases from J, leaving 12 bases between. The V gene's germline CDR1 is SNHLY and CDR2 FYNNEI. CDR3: CASRGTPGTGELFF. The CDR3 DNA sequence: TGTGCCAGCAGGGGGACACCCGGCACCGGGGAGCTGTTTTTT.

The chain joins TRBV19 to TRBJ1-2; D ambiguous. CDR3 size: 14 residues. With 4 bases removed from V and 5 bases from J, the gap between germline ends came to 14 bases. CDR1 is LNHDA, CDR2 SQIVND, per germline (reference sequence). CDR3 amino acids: CASSSSDRPYGYTF. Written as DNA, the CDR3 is TGTGCCAGTAGTAGCTCCGACCGTCCATATGGCTACACCTTC.

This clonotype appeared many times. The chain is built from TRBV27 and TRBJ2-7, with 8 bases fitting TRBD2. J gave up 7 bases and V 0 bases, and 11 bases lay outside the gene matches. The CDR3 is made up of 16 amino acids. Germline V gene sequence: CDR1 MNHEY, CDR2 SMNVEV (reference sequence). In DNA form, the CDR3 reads TGTGCCAGCAGTTTATCGGACCCGGCGGGAGGTGAAGAGCAGTACTTC. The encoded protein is CASSLSDPAGGEEQYF.